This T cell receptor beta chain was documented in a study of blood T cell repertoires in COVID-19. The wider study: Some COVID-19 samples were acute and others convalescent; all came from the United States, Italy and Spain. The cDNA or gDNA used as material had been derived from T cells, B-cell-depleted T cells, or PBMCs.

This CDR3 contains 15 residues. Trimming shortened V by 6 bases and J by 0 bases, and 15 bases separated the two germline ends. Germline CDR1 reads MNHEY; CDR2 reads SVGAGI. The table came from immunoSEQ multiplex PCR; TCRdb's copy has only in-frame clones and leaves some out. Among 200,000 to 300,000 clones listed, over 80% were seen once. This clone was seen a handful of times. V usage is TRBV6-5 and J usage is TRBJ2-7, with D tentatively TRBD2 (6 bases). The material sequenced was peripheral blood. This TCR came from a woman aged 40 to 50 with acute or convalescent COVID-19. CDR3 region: CASRDRDGSSYEQYV. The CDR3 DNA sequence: TGTGCCAGCAGGGACCGGGACGGGAGCTCCTACGAGCAGTACGTC.